Described below is a single T cell receptor (beta chain) sequence and its context. The antigen this receptor binds is unknown. No per-base quality is available; no much larger clone lies one base away. This sample stems from a study of T cell responses to AZD1222 COVID-19 vaccine (dated by TCRdb to about 2021). Background for the entire study: AZD1222 recipients with second doses at about 4 weeks or about 12 weeks were pooled, because spike-specific TCR depth and breadth did not differ between schedules. A total of about 250 trial participants underwent TCR sequencing, of whom 207 had received two doses of AZD1222 and some 25 had received two doses of the MenACWY control vaccine. Trial participants were enrolled by age into 18-55, 56-69 and 70-plus year subgroups, with roughly 150, 30 and 60 TCR-sequenced participants respectively.

What the time point label conveys for this sample: baseline before first vaccination. Vaccinee samples came from UK trials COV001 and COV002, including a single-blind randomized controlled phase 2/3 trial of AZD1222 (ChAdOx1 nCoV-19) in healthy adults. For TCRbeta chain sequencing, PBMC samples were collected from trial participants at day 0 and at day 28 after the second dose. Overall study results and their limits: Reportedly, almost half of the unique spike-specific TCRs recognized epitopes lying outside the regions that are mutated in the B.1.351 and B.1.1.7 variants. After two AZD1222 doses, spike-specific TCR breadth and depth were significantly higher than at day 0 and than in MenACWY recipients. The whole spike protein was spanned by vaccine-associated CD4 TCRs, and dominant responses were seen in regions 160-218 and 743-854. Most participants were white British and females outnumbered males, and the authors suggested that clonal diversity may have been underestimated. Because no day 14 peak-response samples were available, repertoires were characterized only after the peak T cell response. In the small 56-69-year group, the increase in depth fell short of significance, most likely because of low power. Conclusions about previously exposed vaccinees were limited because only a handful of AZD1222 recipients were SARS-CoV-2 seropositive at baseline.

Inclusive of the bounding cysteine and phenylalanine, the CDR3 is 15 residues long. This entry keeps only the CDR3 DNA: 45 bases, framed from base 1. Cut back by 5 bases and 0 bases, the V and J ends lie 13 bases apart. CDR1 and CDR2, per the germline V gene, are SGHVS and FQNEAQ. The CDR3 regions of human TCRbeta chains were analyzed by immunosequencing. As for how the authors treated the data: TCRs in the repertoires were compared against a reference library of SARS-CoV-2-specific TCRs that had been generated with the MIRA antigen-specificity platform. Breadth was defined as the fraction of unique TCRs that were SARS-CoV-2-associated, and depth was defined as the fraction of total T cells that were SARS-CoV-2-associated. Using the MIRA data, each spike-specific TCR was assigned both to the spike region to which the TCR was reactive and to a CD4 or CD8 class. Log10-transformed breadth and depth values were compared by one-way ANOVA with Sidak's multiple comparisons tests. This immuneACCESS table, as held by TCRdb, lists in-frame sequences with V and J called but not all clones. Of the missing ones, under half trace to an unresolved V gene in checked studies; the others have no known cause. The V and J calls and clone size were taken over from that table, and D and trimming were inferred from the DNA. This sample is represented by over 150,000 clones; 90% of them were singletons. Of the sample, about 3% falls within the top ten clones.

The material sequenced was peripheral blood, taken on day 0 of AZD1222 vaccination. Here the chain combines TRBV7-8 and TRBJ1-1; the D gene is possibly TRBD1, with 5 bases matching. This receptor was taken from an adult in good health. CDR3 reads: CASSPAGGVNTEAFF. The DNA sequence is given as TGTGCCAGCAGCCCCGCCGGGGGAGTGAACACTGAAGCTTTCTTT.